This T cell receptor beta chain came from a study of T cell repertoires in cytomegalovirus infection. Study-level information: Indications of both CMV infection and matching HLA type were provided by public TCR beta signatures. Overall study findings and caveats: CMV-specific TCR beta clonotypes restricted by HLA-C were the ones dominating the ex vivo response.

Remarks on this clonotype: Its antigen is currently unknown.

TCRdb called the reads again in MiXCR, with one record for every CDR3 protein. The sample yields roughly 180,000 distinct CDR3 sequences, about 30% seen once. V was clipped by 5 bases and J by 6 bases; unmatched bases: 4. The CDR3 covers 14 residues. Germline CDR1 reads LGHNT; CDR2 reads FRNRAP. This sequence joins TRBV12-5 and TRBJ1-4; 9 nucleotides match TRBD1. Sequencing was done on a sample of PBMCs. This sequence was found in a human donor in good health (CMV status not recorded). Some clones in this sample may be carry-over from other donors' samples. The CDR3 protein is CASGPGTGHEKLFF. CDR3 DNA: TGTGCTAGTGGTCCGGGGACAGGGCATGAAAAACTGTTTTTT.